The rows below give T cell receptor beta chains drawn from one sample of a study of shared clonotypes between healthy human individuals. Sequencing used immunoSEQ multiplex PCR; TCRdb keeps in-frame clones, though not all of them. The table shows approximately 1.4 million clones, with 95% to 99% occurring only once. Sequences were obtained from naive CD4+ T cells sorted from blood. The source of these receptors is a man aged 30-40 years in good health. The CDR3 runs from the conserved cysteine through the conserved F or W.

v_call cdr3_aa
TRBV2 CASSEALDWAVREKLFF
TRBV4-3 CASSQEITLGNTEAFF
TRBV5-1 CASSPGTGGVGNTEAFF
TRBV10-3 CAIRGSTEAFF
TRBV5-4 CASSGSAGNEKLFF
TRBV29-1 CSVDDEAGLGNTIYF
TRBV18 CASSPTSGADTQYF
TRBV6-1 CASSEAPREQFF
TRBV6-6 CASSFTTENQPQHF
TRBV28 CASSFPPRGSENYGYTF
TRBV28 CASSLPGQELNEQFF
TRBV5-1 CASSLGLAGGMGETQYF
TRBV27 CASSSGVGGNTEAFF
TRBV4-1 CASSQDSGQQNQPQHF
TRBV5-1 CASSLDNTDTQYF
TRBV20-1 CSARTVREAFF
TRBV19 CASSIGGEKLFF
TRBV5-4 CASSPGGRAYEQYF
TRBV25-1 CASSGVGSLKDTQYF
TRBV5-5 CASSFFQPGKGYF
TRBV27 CASSARRGDGSYEQYF
TRBV6-6 CASSYTGGSYNEQFF
TRBV6-1 CASSEILSLAADTQYF
TRBV10-1 CASSSGGNEKLFF
TRBV7-6 CASSLASTSNQPQHF
TRBV9 CASSVGSGRTGELFF